Listed here are 20 T cell receptor beta chains from one sample, sequenced in a study of CD8 T cell repertoires and HIV-1 epitope variants. For these receptors, no antigen is known. The data were produced by immunoSEQ multiplex PCR, yet TCRdb's version contains in-frame clones alone and is incomplete. The sample consists of several thousand clones, around two thirds of them appearing once. The material sequenced was cultured CD8+ T cells derived from PBMCs. The receptor source for this set is a male donor with HIV.

The chain recombines TRBV7-9 with TRBJ1-1; 7 nucleotides line up with TRBD1. This CDR3 is 13 amino acids long. Germline-derived CDR1 and CDR2 are SEHNR and FQNEAQ (reference sequence). Losses at the gene ends were 1 base for V and 7 bases for J; bases not matched to a gene: 3. The CDR3 here is CASSLDRGNEAFF. CDR3 bases: TGTGCCAGCAGCTTAGACAGGGGAAATGAAGCTTTCTTT.

The gene calls are TRBV7-2 and TRBJ1-1; D ambiguous. V dropped 2 bases and J dropped 0 bases, with 7 bases sitting between them. The CDR3 covers 14 residues. In germline, CDR1 is SGHTA, CDR2 FQGNSA. In DNA, the CDR3 is TGTGCCAGCAGCTTACAGAGCATGAACACTGAAGCTTTCTTT. As protein: CASSLQSMNTEAFF. The variable domain in full, with the rest retrieved from reference TRBV7-2 and TRBJ1-1, is GAGVSQSPSNKVTEKGKDVELRCDPISGHTALYWYRQSLGQGLEFLIYFQGNSAPDKSGLPSDRFSAERTGGSVSTLTIQRTQQEDSAVYLCASSLQSMNTEAFFGQGTRLTVV.

The V and J genes are TRBV28 and TRBJ1-1; D is ambiguous. The CDR3 consists of 13 residues. V lost 1 base, J lost 5 bases, and 8 bases lay in between. Looked up from germline, CDR1 is MDHEN and CDR2 is SYDVKM. The CDR3 DNA follows: TGTGCCAGCAGTTTATTGGGTAGGACTGAAGCTTTCTTT. Translating gives CASSLLGRTEAFF.

V usage is TRBV7-2 and J usage is TRBJ2-2; 8 nucleotides match TRBD1. This CDR3 comprises 15 residues. Germline assignment: CDR1 SGHTA and CDR2 FQGNSA. V lost 4 bases and J lost 5; bases outside the gene matches: 6. The CDR3 loop is CASSSQTGETGELFF. CDR3 DNA sequence: TGTGCCAGCAGCTCCCAGACAGGGGAGACCGGGGAGCTGTTTTTT.

The chain couples TRBV5-1 to TRBJ1-1, with no clear D. Germline V gene data show CDR1 as SGHRS and CDR2 as YFSETQ. The CDR3 runs 15 residues. V was cut by 0 bases and J by 1 base, with 10 bases left in between. In nucleotides, the CDR3 is TGCGCCAGCAGCTTGGCCGAGTTAACGAACACTGAAGCTTTCTTT. Its translation: CASSLAELTNTEAFF.

The CDR3 region has the DNA TGCGCCAGCAGCCAAGCAAAGTACTCCTACGAGCAGTACTTC. This gives the protein CASSQAKYSYEQYF. The chain carries TRBV4-1 and TRBJ2-7, with D unclear. V was shortened by 1 base and J by 0 bases, with 7 bases between the two germline ends. This CDR3 contains 14 residues. Germline V gene data show CDR1 as MGHRA and CDR2 as YSYEKL.

This chain uses TRBV4-1 with TRBJ2-3; possibly TRBD1 for D (5 bases). Trimming pared 2 bases from V and 4 bases from J, leaving 7 bases between. Germline CDR1 MGHRA, CDR2 YSYEKL. The CDR3 has 13 amino acids. The CDR3 DNA reads as TGCGCCAGCAGCCAACTGACAGCAGATACGCAGTATTTT. Its protein is CASSQLTADTQYF.

The V gene is TRBV5-5, the J gene TRBJ2-7; 9 positions agree with TRBD1. Per the germline V gene, CDR1 is SGHKS and CDR2 is YYEKEE (reference sequence). J gave up 1 base and V 0 bases, and 2 bases lay outside the gene matches. This CDR3 region has 15 residues. This chain's CDR3 is CASSLVGQGSYEQYF. For the CDR3, the DNA is TGTGCCAGCAGCTTGGTGGGACAGGGTTCCTACGAGCAGTACTTC.

The CDR3 protein is CASSDPGTGDTEAFF. In DNA form, the CDR3 reads TGTGCCAGCAGCGATCCCGGGACAGGGGACACTGAAGCTTTCTTT. V gene TRBV9 combines with J gene TRBJ1-1, with 10 nucleotides matching TRBD1. The CDR3 extends over 15 amino acids. V shed 3 bases and J 3 bases; nucleotides not matched to a gene: 5. Germline V gene lookup returns CDR1 SGDLS and CDR2 YYNGEE.

This clone ranks as medium-sized. V usage is TRBV7-2 and J usage is TRBJ1-2, with D possibly matching TRBD1 (6 bases). The germline V gene has CDR1 SGHTA and CDR2 FQGNSA. The ends were cut back, 2 bases at V and 8 bases at J, with 15 bases in the middle. The CDR3 runs to 14 residues. CDR3 coding DNA: TGTGCCAGCAGCTTACAGGTGCCAGGGGAAGGCTACACCTTC. It encodes CASSLQVPGEGYTF.

This clone occurred a few times. This chain links TRBV6-4 with TRBJ1-5; a weak D match, TRBD1 (5 bases). Germline-derived CDR1 and CDR2 are MRHNA and SNTAGT. CDR3 length: 14 amino acids. The V end was cut by 6 bases, the J end by 4 bases, with 13 bases between. As DNA, the CDR3 is TGTGCCAGCAGATCCGTACAGGAAAATCAGCCCCAGCATTTT. Amino acids: CASRSVQENQPQHF.

This clone qualifies as medium-sized. V and J are TRBV4-1 and TRBJ1-1, with D hard to call. The V and J ends lost 0 bases and 8 bases respectively, with 13 bases between them. CDR3 size: 14 residues. Germline values: CDR1 MGHRA, CDR2 YSYEKL. CDR3 amino acids: CASSQEVPSREAFF. The DNA for the CDR3 is TGCGCCAGCAGCCAAGAGGTCCCCTCCCGGGAAGCTTTCTTT.

This chain links TRBV7-6 with TRBJ1-3, with 9 bases identical to TRBD1. The V gene end was trimmed by 3 bases and the J gene end by 2 bases; junction bases not matched to a gene: 5. The CDR3 has 16 residues. Per the germline V gene, CDR1 is SGHVS and CDR2 is FNYEAQ. The CDR3 is CASSFMGQGTGNTIYF. CDR3 in DNA: TGTGCCAGCAGCTTCATGGGACAGGGCACTGGAAACACCATATATTTT. Full variable domain (outside the CDR3, taken from reference TRBV7-6 and TRBJ1-3): GAGVSQSPRYKVTKRGQDVALRCDPISGHVSLYWYRQALGQGPEFLTYFNYEAQQDKSGLPNDRFSAERPEGSISTLTIQRTEQRDSAMYRCASSFMGQGTGNTIYFGEGSWLTVV.

This chain connects TRBV5-1 to TRBJ1-1; TRBD1 matches 7 bases. In germline, CDR1 is SGHRS, CDR2 YFSETQ. The CDR3 loop spans 13 amino acids. With 7 bases clipped from V and 4 bases from J, the junction kept 7 bases outside the gene matches. CDR3 in DNA: TGCGCCAGCGGCTGGGACAGCGGCACTGAAGCTTTCTTT. This sequence encodes CASGWDSGTEAFF.

As for this clone: One junction end disagrees with the germline gene, perhaps due to a read error. Other DNA variants within this sample encode the same CDR3. This chain connects TRBV18 to TRBJ2-7; D gene uncertain. CDR1 KGHSH and CDR2 LQKENI come from the germline V gene. The length of the CDR3 is 13 residues. The CDR3 region has the DNA TGTGCCAGCCGCGCCGATAGCTCCTACGAGCAGTACTTT. This translates into CASRADSSYEQYF. Complete variable domain (other parts from reference TRBV18 and TRBJ2-7): NAGVMQNPRHLVRRRGQEARLRCSPMKGHSHVYWYRQLPEEGLKFMVYLQKENIIDESGMPKERFSAEFPKEGPSILRIQQVVRGDSAAYFCASRADSSYEQYFGPGTRLTVT.

This clone has a handful of counts. The chain carries TRBV4-1 and TRBJ1-1; D unresolved. The CDR3 consists of 14 residues. Trimming stripped 3 bases from V and 0 bases from J, with 8 bases between. Germline V CDR1 and CDR2: MGHRA, YSYEKL. The CDR3, as DNA: TGCGCCAGCAGCCAGGTCGGGATGAACACTGAAGCTTTCTTT. As protein: CASSQVGMNTEAFF.

This chain uses TRBV19 with TRBJ2-7; TRBD2 might be the D (5 bases). The germline V gene encodes CDR1 LNHDA and CDR2 SQIVND (reference sequence). The CDR3 totals 14 residues. Trimming removed 5 bases at V and 2 bases at J, with 13 bases between. The CDR3 loop is CASSSRETPYEQYF. The CDR3, as DNA: TGTGCCAGTAGTTCGAGGGAGACCCCCTACGAGCAGTACTTC. The full variable domain, its missing parts supplied by reference TRBV19 and TRBJ2-7, is DGGITQSPKYLFRKEGQNVTLSCEQNLNHDAMYWYRQDPGQGLRLIYYSQIVNDFQKGDIAEGYSVSREKKESFPLTVTSAQKNPTAFYLCASSSRETPYEQYFGPGTRLTVT.

A note on this clone: One junction end disagrees with the germline gene, perhaps due to a read error. This chain joins TRBV7-9 and TRBJ2-7; TRBD2 is a possible D gene (5 bases). This CDR3 has 14 residues. Germline values: CDR1 SEHNR, CDR2 FQNEAQ (reference sequence). The CDR3 DNA reads as TGTGCCAGCAGCCTAGCAGCTTCAATCTACGAGCAGTACTTC. Encoded protein: CASSLAASIYEQYF.

The gene calls are TRBV19 and TRBJ2-7, with unresolved D. The CDR3 is made up of 13 amino acids. Germline V gene lookup returns CDR1 LNHDA and CDR2 SQIVND (reference sequence). V dropped 6 bases and J dropped 0 bases, with 9 bases sitting between them. The CDR3 sequence is CASSPTLSYEQYF. CDR3 in DNA: TGTGCCAGTAGCCCGACGCTCTCCTACGAGCAGTACTTC.

The rearrangement uses TRBV4-1 and TRBJ1-2, with 9 bases aligning to TRBD1. The germline V gene encodes CDR1 MGHRA and CDR2 YSYEKL. CDR3 length: 14 amino acids. The V gene end was trimmed by 3 bases and the J gene end by 7 bases; junction bases not matched to a gene: 6. CDR3 bases: TGCGCCAGCAGCCACGTGGACAGGGGCGGTGGCTACACCTTC. Amino acid sequence: CASSHVDRGGGYTF.